A selection of T cell receptor beta chains follows, all from one sample in a study of blood T cell repertoires in COVID-19. The method was immunoSEQ multiplex PCR; TCRdb's version includes in-frame clones alone and lacks a portion of them. This table holds some 250,000 clones, 80% to 90% found once. Sequencing was performed on PBMCs or T cells enriched from blood (not recorded which). The receptor set was obtained from a woman between 50 and 59 years old who had recovered from COVID-19. Each CDR3 is given with its conserved first and last residue.

v_call,cdr3_aa
TRBV19,CASSIPGTYEKLFF
TRBV7-2,CASSLQAGAYNEQFF
TRBV14,CASSQVGGSFYEQYF
TRBV4-1,CASSQDSGSYNEQFF
TRBV7-6,CASSLGLSSGSYEQYF
TRBV11-2,CASSWTTGAYGYTF
TRBV6-5,CASSYSGGEGYEQYF
TRBV28,CASSSGTSIAQFF
TRBV4-2,CASSQDRGTEPNTEAFF
TRBV5-1,CASSLAGSEPQHF
TRBV2,CASTPTRDGYTF
TRBV6-5,CASSFDLAWSSYEQYF
TRBV28,CASSIVRSPLHF
TRBV5-1,CASSLHGEDTQYF
TRBV7-9,CASSLATGGIYGYTF
TRBV18,CASSPGQGRGQPQHF
TRBV27,CASSSFSYGHDYEQYF
TRBV5-1,CASSTGTSALGGGTDTQYF
TRBV28,CASIASVAAGELFF
TRBV28,CASTLRGTPYNEQFF
TRBV4-2,CASSQEDRADTQYF
TRBV9,CASSLDTINEQFF
TRBV5-1,CASSLDRGAGELFF
TRBV3-1/TRBV3-2,CASSRTGTRGEQYF
TRBV28,CASREVYNSPLHF
TRBV20-1,CSASSLAGSDTQYF
TRBV19,CASSTSRAGGGYTF
TRBV28,CASTLPGQSAEQYF
TRBV28,CASSSHQQVPYYGYTF
TRBV11-3,CASRPTSGRALYEQYF
TRBV5-1,CASSFRDSGPPYEQYF
TRBV15,CATGRSNTEAFF
TRBV27,CASSPGQTPSSGYTF
TRBV18,CASSPRDTGNTIYF
TRBV4-1,CASSQLTVQETQYF
TRBV2,CASTGGGSVYGYTF
TRBV19,CASSRGTSDTDTQYF
TRBV6-2/TRBV6-3,CASSLPGATNEKLFF
TRBV2,CASRDTSGSSYNEQFF
TRBV2,CASSEANLAGEQYF
TRBV5-5,CASSFVLAGFTDTQYF
TRBV10-3,CAISGQREGYNEQFF
TRBV30,CAWSVQGSNGYTF
TRBV29-1,CSVPRLSGNGYTF
TRBV18,CASSPTAEQFF
TRBV3-1/TRBV3-2,CASSPGTPSSYEQYF
TRBV6-1,CASSEQGYQPQHF
TRBV9,CASSVGAGIGGELFF
TRBV7-9,CASSLPPGLAGKGDEQFF
TRBV21-1,CASSCPTQGKSNQPQHF
TRBV2,CASSLDRADNQPQHF